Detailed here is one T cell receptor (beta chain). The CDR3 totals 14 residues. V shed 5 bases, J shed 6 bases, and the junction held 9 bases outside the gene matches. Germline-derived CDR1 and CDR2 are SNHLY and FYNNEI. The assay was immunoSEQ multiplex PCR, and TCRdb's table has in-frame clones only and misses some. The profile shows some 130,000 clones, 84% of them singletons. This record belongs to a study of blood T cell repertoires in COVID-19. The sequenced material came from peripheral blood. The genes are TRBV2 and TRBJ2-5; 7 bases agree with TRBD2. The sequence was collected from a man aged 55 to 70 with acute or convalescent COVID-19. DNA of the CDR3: TGTGCCAGCAGTTTGGGACTACCCACGAAGACCCAGTACTTC. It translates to CASSLGLPTKTQYF.